The rows below give T cell receptor beta chains drawn from one sample of a study of T-cell memory formation after mild COVID-19. TCRdb itself ran the 5' RACE reads through MiXCR, one entry per CDR3 protein. The sample includes a few hundred thousand distinct CDR3 sequences, 20% to 25% of them seen just once. Sequencing used PBMCs or a T cell subset sorted from them (not recorded which). The source of these receptors is a young man who had mild COVID-19 (a few samples of this study predate the infection). Cell type and time point are not known. The CDR3 runs from the conserved cysteine through the conserved F or W. A D gene is named only where the DNA matches it firmly. Where a row states a size, it is once, few, many or the class of an expanded clone; other rows omit it.

CDR3 length | D gene | J gene | clone size | V gene | CDR3 DNA | CDR3 protein
13 | NA | TRBJ2-1 | NA | TRBV20-1 | TGCACTGGGGCCCCCCCGGGGTACAATGAGCAGTTCTTC | CTGAPPGYNEQFF
17 | NA | TRBJ1-2 | NA | TRBV19 | TGTGCCAGTAGCCTTGTGGGGGGCGAACGTTTTTTTTATGGCTACACCTTC | CASSLVGGERFFYGYTF
15 | NA | TRBJ2-1 | few | TRBV6-5 | TGTGCCAGCAGTACCTGGGCCCAGGGGGGGAATGAGCAGTTCTTC | CASSTWAQGGNEQFF
17 | TRBD1 | TRBJ1-1 | few | TRBV6-5 | TGTGCCAGCAGCCCGGGGTTGAGTGACAGGGGTCGCGCTGAAGCTTTCTTT | CASSPGLSDRGRAEAFF
13 | NA | TRBJ1-2 | NA | TRBV7-2 | TGTGCCAGCAGCGCCCGCCGCGGTGAGGCTGCCACCTTC | CASSARRGEAATF
13 | NA | TRBJ2-5 | many | TRBV2 | TGTGCCAGCAGTAATTCAGGAGAAGAGACCCAGTACTTC | CASSNSGEETQYF
13 | NA | TRBJ1-5 | NA | TRBV30 | TGTGCCTGGAGTGAGAGTAGCAATCAGCCCCAGCATTTT | CAWSESSNQPQHF
18 | TRBD2 | TRBJ2-5 | few | TRBV7-3 | TGTGCCAGCAGCTTGAGACTAGCGGGGGGGCCCGGAGGAGAGACCCAGTACTTC | CASSLRLAGGPGGETQYF
13 | NA | TRBJ2-1 | few | TRBV29-1 | TGCAGCGTTGGCGGGGTGGCCTACAATGAGCAGTTCTTC | CSVGGVAYNEQFF
19 | NA | TRBJ2-7 | few | TRBV4-1 | TGCGCCAGCAGCCAAGATCGACGCTTTTGGAGGGGGCTGAGTTACGAGCAGTACTTC | CASSQDRRFWRGLSYEQYF
14 | NA | TRBJ1-2 | NA | TRBV6-5 | TGTGCCAGCAGTTACGGTCAGGTCTCCTATGGCTACACCTTC | CASSYGQVSYGYTF
13 | TRBD2 | TRBJ2-1 | many | TRBV29-1 | TGCAGCGTCGAGCGGGGGGGCCCGGATGAGCAGTTCTTC | CSVERGGPDEQFF
14 | NA | TRBJ1-5 | NA | TRBV7-2 | TGTGCCAGCACCTTAGACGGGGGCGGGCAGCCCCAGCATTTT | CASTLDGGGQPQHF
15 | NA | TRBJ2-1 | NA | TRBV29-1 | TGCAGCGTTGATGGGGATCTGAGCTCCTACAATGAGCAGTTCTTC | CSVDGDLSSYNEQFF
17 | TRBD2 | TRBJ2-1 | few | TRBV4-3 | TGCGCCAGCAGCCAAGATGTGGCTAGCGGGGGAGAGAATGAGCAGTTCTTC | CASSQDVASGGENEQFF
10 | NA | TRBJ2-5 | few | TRBV23-1 | TGCGCCAGCCCAGGGGAGACCCAGTACTTC | CASPGETQYF
12 | NA | TRBJ2-1 | NA | TRBV6-2/TRBV6-3 | TGTGCCAGCAGTTGGGGGGCACTAGGGCAGTTCTTC | CASSWGALGQFF
13 | TRBD2 | TRBJ2-5 | few | TRBV7-2 | TGTGCCAGCAGCGCGGGGGCGGGGGGGACCCAGTACTTC | CASSAGAGGTQYF
14 | TRBD1 | TRBJ2-3 | few | TRBV12-3/TRBV12-4 | TGTGCCAGCAGATTAGGACAGGGGAAACGAACGCAGTATTTT | CASRLGQGKRTQYF
16 | NA | TRBJ2-5 | once | TRBV19 | TGTGCCAGTAGTATAGCGTCACAGGGACTGGGAGAGACCCAGTACTTC | CASSIASQGLGETQYF
17 | TRBD2 | TRBJ2-1 | few | TRBV9 | TGTGCCAGCAGCGTAGGGACGGCTAGCGGGGCCTACAATGAGCAGTTCTTC | CASSVGTASGAYNEQFF
17 | NA | TRBJ1-1 | NA | TRBV5-6 | TGTGCCAGCAGCTTGGTCGGCAGGGAAAGGGGAAACCCTGAAGCTTTCTTT | CASSLVGRERGNPEAFF
14 | NA | TRBJ1-1 | NA | TRBV10-1 | TGCGCCAGCAGGGTTCAGGGGCGGAACACTGAAGCTTTCTTT | CASRVQGRNTEAFF
11 | NA | TRBJ1-1 | NA | TRBV29-1 | TGCAGCGGCGTGACGGTGGGTGAAGCTTTCTTT | CSGVTVGEAFF